The source of this TCR beta chain is a study of beta chain features in type 1 diabetes. Study results and limitations: Any role of HLA type in TCRB rearrangement remained unresolved here. There was a moderate but significant shortening of TCRB CDR3s in all four CD4+ subsets of Type 1 diabetes patients.

Expressed TCRB transcripts were sequenced because the isolated RNA had all been reverse transcribed beforehand. Sequencing used immunoSEQ multiplex PCR; TCRdb keeps in-frame clones, though not all of them. The data hold about 280,000 clones, with over 12% observed a single time. Sorting that relied on CD45RO/CCR7/CD25/CD127/CD95/CD27 yielded CD4+ naive, central memory, regulatory and stem cell-like memory cells. Sorting gave populations that all exceeded 95% purity. This clone occurred a few times. Its antigen remains unidentified. Germline values: CDR1 SGHDT, CDR2 YYEEEE. V was shortened by 1 base and J by 1 base, with 13 bases between the two germline ends. The CDR3 loop spans 16 amino acids.

The source material was naive CD4+ T cells from blood. The receptor's source is a man between 18 and 35 years old with type 1 diabetes. The rearrangement joins TRBV5-6 to TRBJ2-3; D remains unclear. CDR3 amino acids: CASSLRSVRGTDTQYF. The CDR3 DNA follows: TGTGCCAGCAGCTTGAGGTCCGTTCGGGGCACAGATACGCAGTATTTT.